This T cell receptor beta chain appears in the sequencing data of a study of T cell responses to AZD1222 COVID-19 vaccine. This clone was recorded only once. Its matching antigen is unknown. Study observations and caveats: Spike-spanning, vaccine-associated CD4 TCRs were dominant at 160-218 and 743-854.

Between the trimmed V and J ends, which lost 3 bases and 0 bases, there was a span of 8 bases. CDR3 size: 14 residues. Germline V gene sequence: CDR1 SGHNT, CDR2 YENEEA. Only in-frame clones appear in the TCRdb table, and some are missing; sequencing was by immunoSEQ multiplex PCR. This sample has 90,000 to 100,000 clones, with approximately 88% found just once. The sequences come from peripheral blood, collected on day 0 of AZD1222 vaccination. V and J are TRBV11-3 and TRBJ1-1, with D perhaps TRBD1 (6 bases). The TCR comes from an adult in good health. Here the CDR3 DNA reads TGTGCCAGCAGCTTCGGACAGTTGAACACTGAAGCTTTCTTT. Translated: CASSFGQLNTEAFF.